The present T cell receptor (beta chain) was sequenced within a study of blood T cell repertoires in COVID-19. Profiling relied on immunoSEQ multiplex PCR, and the TCRdb table lists in-frame clones only, not all of them. This sample yields about 220,000 clones, of which around 84% are seen a single time; approximately 5% belongs to the top ten. J was trimmed by 3 bases and V by 6 bases; bases with no gene match: 8. CDR1 and CDR2 from the germline V gene are SEHNR and FQNEAQ (reference sequence). The CDR3 loop spans 15 amino acids. Material for sequencing was peripheral blood. The clonotype comes from a woman aged 55-75 years who had recovered from COVID-19. V is TRBV7-9 and J is TRBJ1-1, with 9 bases that match TRBD1. CDR3 bases: TGTGCCAGCAGACCCGGGACAGGGAAGGACACTGAAGCTTTCTTT. Residues: CASRPGTGKDTEAFF.